The 3 T cell receptor beta chains below come from one sample, sequenced in a study of vaccination effects on CD4 cells after COVID-19. Antigen-specific CD4+ T cells expanded by the ViraFEST assay with viral peptide pools were then sequenced. Isolating CD4+ T cells followed approximately 11 days of culture. PCR confirmed that the person was infected with SARS-CoV-2 between March and December 2020. Only in-frame clones appear in the TCRdb table, and some are missing; sequencing was by immunoSEQ multiplex PCR. The repertoire holds tens of thousands of clones, with roughly three quarters as singletons. These receptors are not linked to any known antigen. This sample comprised CD4+ T cells from PBMCs cultured with HIV peptides, obtained before COVID-19 vaccination. Subset meaning: HIV-1 Nef peptide pool negative control/reference culture. These receptors came from a human donor who had a prior SARS-CoV-2 infection.

This chain links TRBV5-4 with TRBJ2-2, with a tentative D call TRBD1 (5 bases). V was clipped by 4 bases and J by 4 bases, with 20 bases between them. The CDR3 is 17 amino acids. The germline CDR1 and CDR2 sequences are SGHNT and YYREEE (reference sequence). CDR3 sequence: CASSPLGQGSGTGELFF. The CDR3 DNA reads as TGTGCCAGCAGCCCTCTCGGGCAGGGTAGTGGCACCGGGGAGCTGTTTTTT.

The chain links TRBV7-2 to TRBJ2-5; D uncertain. V was pared by 1 base and J by 4 bases, with 4 bases between. Germline CDR1 and CDR2: SGHTA and FQGNSA. The CDR3 totals 12 residues. The DNA for the CDR3 is TGTGCCAGCAGCTTAGACGGAGAGACCCAGTACTTC. It encodes CASSLDGETQYF.

V is TRBV5-1 and J is TRBJ2-7; TRBD1 matches 7 bases. The CDR3 consists of 14 residues. The germline V gene has CDR1 SGHRS and CDR2 YFSETQ. Trimming at V came to 2 bases and at J to 6 bases, leaving 8 bases not matched to a gene. CDR3 DNA: TGCGCCAGCAGCTTTTCGCAGGGGGATAGCGAGCAGTACTTC. Its translation: CASSFSQGDSEQYF.